These 9 T cell receptor beta chains came from one sample sequenced in a study of cytomegalovirus exposure and HLA in healthy donors (dated by TCRdb to the late 2010s). The library was prepared using the immunoSEQ multiplex PCR assay. For the multiplex PCR, a mixture combining 60 forward primers for TCR Vbeta segments and 13 reverse primers for TCR Jbeta segments was used. Imported from immuneACCESS, the table was reduced by TCRdb to in-frame sequences with V and J called. These copies leave out some clones; in studies compared against another copy, an unresolved V gene accounts for under half, and the cause of the remainder is not known. In this sample the table shows over 150,000 clones, approximately 81% of which occur a single time. Approximately 2% of the sample goes to the ten largest clones. The sequenced sample consisted of PBMCs. These receptors originate from a woman aged 25 to 39 in good health and CMV-seronegative.

The rearrangement joins TRBV7-8 to TRBJ1-6, with D unresolved. Germline V CDR1 and CDR2: SGHVS, FQNEAQ. Between the trimmed V and J ends, which lost 5 bases and 7 bases, there was a span of 12 bases. This CDR3 has 14 amino acids. In DNA, the CDR3 is TGTGCCAGCAGCCGGACCCCGGGGAATTCACCCCTCCACTTT. Translation: CASSRTPGNSPLHF.

J is TRBJ2-1 and V is TRBV5-4, with TRBD1 matching over 9 bases. The CDR3 extends over 14 amino acids. Germline CDR1 SGHNT, CDR2 YYREEE (reference sequence). Trimming cost V 4 bases and J 5 bases; bases outside gene matches: 4. DNA of the CDR3: TGTGCCAGCAGCGCCGGGACAGGGAACAATGAGCAGTTCTTC. Translating it yields CASSAGTGNNEQFF.

Only one count was recorded for this clone. The J gene is TRBJ2-5, the V gene TRBV19; TRBD1 aligns across 7 bases. CDR3 size: 16 residues. V dropped 1 base and J dropped 4; count of bases not matched to a gene: 9. Per the germline V gene, CDR1 is LNHDA and CDR2 is SQIVND (reference sequence). CDR3 residues: CASSIGRGRGPETQYF. The CDR3 DNA is TGTGCCAGTAGTATAGGTAGGGGGCGAGGGCCAGAGACCCAGTACTTC.

The gene calls are TRBV5-6 and TRBJ2-1; 8 bases match TRBD1. Trimming removed 3 bases from V and 3 bases from J; junction bases left unmatched: 5. The CDR3 runs to 15 residues. CDR1 is SGHDT, CDR2 YYEEEE, per germline. CDR3 sequence (DNA): TGTGCCAGCAGCTCGACAGGGGACTTCTACAATGAGCAGTTCTTC. Its translation is CASSSTGDFYNEQFF.

The chain links TRBV5-6 to TRBJ2-7; the D gene is possibly TRBD1 (5 bases). V was shortened by 5 bases and J by 5 bases, with 17 bases between the two germline ends. The CDR3 consists of 14 residues. Germline V gene data show CDR1 as SGHDT and CDR2 as YYEEEE. This chain's CDR3 is CASRGVGLSHEQYF. Written as DNA, the CDR3 is TGTGCCAGCAGAGGGGTAGGTCTATCCCACGAGCAGTACTTC.

About this clone: Mismatch with germline at one junction end may stem from a read error. V is TRBV7-9 and J is TRBJ1-1, with a possible D match to TRBD1 (5 bases). The length of the CDR3 is 13 residues. Germline V gene data show CDR1 as SEHNR and CDR2 as FQNEAQ (reference sequence). This CDR3 reads CSSSSSGYIEAFF. The CDR3 nucleotides read TGTTCCAGCAGTTCTTCAGGGTATATCGAAGCTTTCTTT.

This clone was counted a single time. V is TRBV28 and J is TRBJ1-5, with a tentative D call TRBD1 (5 bases). There are 16 residues in the CDR3. The germline gives CDR1 MDHEN, CDR2 SYDVKM. Trimming cost V 8 bases and J 1 base, with 18 bases left between them. CDR3 sequence: CASLLYQGQSNQPQHF. CDR3 bases: TGTGCCAGCCTCTTATATCAGGGTCAGAGCAATCAGCCCCAGCATTTT.

The gene calls are TRBV6-5 and TRBJ2-5; D unresolved. The end of the DNA fits TRBJ2-7 better, so the J call may be wrong. The germline CDR1 and CDR2 sequences are MNHEY and SVGAGI. CDR3 size: 14 residues. The CDR3 nucleotides read TGTGCCAGCAGTTACCGCGGTAACTCCTACGAGCAGTACTTC. The encoded protein is CASSYRGNSYEQYF.

V usage is TRBV7-2 and J usage is TRBJ2-7; 8 positions agree with TRBD2. CDR3 length: 14 amino acids. V gave up 3 bases and J gave up 1 base; unmatched junction bases: 2. Looked up from germline, CDR1 is SGHTA and CDR2 is FQGNSA. CDR3 DNA: TGTGCCAGCAGCTTCGGCGGGAGGTCCTACGAGCAGTACTTC. Translation: CASSFGGRSYEQYF.